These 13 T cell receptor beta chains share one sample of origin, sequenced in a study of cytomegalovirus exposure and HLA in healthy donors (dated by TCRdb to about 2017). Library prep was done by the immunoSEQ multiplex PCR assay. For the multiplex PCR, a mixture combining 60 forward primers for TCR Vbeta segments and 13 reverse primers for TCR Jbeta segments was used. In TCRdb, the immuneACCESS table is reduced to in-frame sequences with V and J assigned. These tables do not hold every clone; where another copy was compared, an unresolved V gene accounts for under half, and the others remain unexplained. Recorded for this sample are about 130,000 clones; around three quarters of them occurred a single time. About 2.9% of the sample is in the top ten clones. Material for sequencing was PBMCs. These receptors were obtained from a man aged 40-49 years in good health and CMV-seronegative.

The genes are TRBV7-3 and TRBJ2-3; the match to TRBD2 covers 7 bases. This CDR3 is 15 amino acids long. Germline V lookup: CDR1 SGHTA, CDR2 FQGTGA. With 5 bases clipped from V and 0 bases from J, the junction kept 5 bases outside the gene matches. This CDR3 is CASSPPAGSTDTQYF. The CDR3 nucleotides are TGTGCCAGCAGCCCCCCAGCGGGAAGCACAGATACGCAGTATTTT.

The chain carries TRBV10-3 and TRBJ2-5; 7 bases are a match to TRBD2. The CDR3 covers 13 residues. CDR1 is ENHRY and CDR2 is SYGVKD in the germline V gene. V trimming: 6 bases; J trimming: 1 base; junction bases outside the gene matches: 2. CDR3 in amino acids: CAIRGGSQETQYF. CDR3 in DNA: TGTGCCATCAGGGGGGGGAGCCAAGAGACCCAGTACTTC.

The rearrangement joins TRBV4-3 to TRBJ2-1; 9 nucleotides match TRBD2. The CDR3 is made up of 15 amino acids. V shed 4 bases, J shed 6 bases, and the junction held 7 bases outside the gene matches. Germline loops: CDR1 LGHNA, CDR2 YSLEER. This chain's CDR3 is CASSRWGGGGNEQFF. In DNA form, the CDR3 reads TGCGCCAGCAGCCGATGGGGCGGGGGGGGCAATGAGCAGTTCTTC.

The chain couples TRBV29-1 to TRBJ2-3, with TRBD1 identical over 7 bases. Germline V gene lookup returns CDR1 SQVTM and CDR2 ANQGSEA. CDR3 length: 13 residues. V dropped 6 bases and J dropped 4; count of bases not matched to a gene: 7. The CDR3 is CSVDRVGSDTQYF. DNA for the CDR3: TGCAGCGTAGACAGGGTTGGGTCAGATACGCAGTATTTT.

The DNA of the CDR3 is TGTGCCAGCAGTTACTCATCTAGCGACTACAATGAGCAGTTCTTC. Residues: CASSYSSSDYNEQFF. V and J are TRBV6-5 and TRBJ2-1; TRBD2 is a possible D gene (6 bases). Germline V CDR1 and CDR2: MNHEY, SVGAGI. V lost 0 bases, J lost 3 bases, and 9 bases lay in between. The CDR3 extends over 15 amino acids.

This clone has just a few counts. The CDR3 region is CASSLGQVVQFF. As DNA, the CDR3 is TGTGCCAGCAGCTTGGGTCAGGTTGTGCAGTTCTTC. The chain is built from TRBV5-6 and TRBJ2-1; no definite D call. The CDR3 is 12 residues long. V was pared by 0 bases and J by 12 bases, with 10 bases between. CDR1 and CDR2 (germline): SGHDT, YYEEEE. The full variable domain, with the rest looked up from reference TRBV5-6 and TRBJ2-1, is DAGVTQSPTHLIKTRGQQVTLRCSPKSGHDTVSWYQQALGQGPQFIFQYYEEEERQRGNFPDRFSGHQFPNYSSELNVNALLLGDSALYLCASSLGQVVQFFGPGTRLTVL.

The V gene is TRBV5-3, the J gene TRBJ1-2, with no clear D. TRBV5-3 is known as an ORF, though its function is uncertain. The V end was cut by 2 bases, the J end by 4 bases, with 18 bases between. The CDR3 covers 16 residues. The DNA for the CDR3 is TGTGCCAGAAGCTTACCGCGGGTGAGACGGAGCTATGGCTACACCTTC. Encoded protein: CARSLPRVRRSYGYTF.

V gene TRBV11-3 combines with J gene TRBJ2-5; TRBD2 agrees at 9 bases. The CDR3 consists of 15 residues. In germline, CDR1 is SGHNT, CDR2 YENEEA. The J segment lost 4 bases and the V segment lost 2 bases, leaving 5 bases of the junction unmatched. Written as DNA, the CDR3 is TGTGCCAGCAGCTTATTGCGGGGGGGCCTAGAGACCCAGTACTTC. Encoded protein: CASSLLRGGLETQYF.

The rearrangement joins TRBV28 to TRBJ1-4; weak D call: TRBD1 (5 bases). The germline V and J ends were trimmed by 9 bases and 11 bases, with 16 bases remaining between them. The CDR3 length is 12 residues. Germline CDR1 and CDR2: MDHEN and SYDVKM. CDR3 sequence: CASNVGGGKLFF. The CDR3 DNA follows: TGTGCCAGTAACGTCGGGGGGGGGAAACTGTTTTTT.

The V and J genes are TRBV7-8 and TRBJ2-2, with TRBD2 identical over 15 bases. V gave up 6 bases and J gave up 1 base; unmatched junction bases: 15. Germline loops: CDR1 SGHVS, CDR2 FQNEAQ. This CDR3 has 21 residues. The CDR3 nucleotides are TGTGCCAGCAGGCGCCCCCCGGGGGGACTAGCGGGGGGAAAGAACACCGGGGAGCTGTTTTTT. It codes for CASRRPPGGLAGGKNTGELFF.

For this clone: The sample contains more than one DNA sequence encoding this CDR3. DNA for the CDR3: TGTGCCAGTAGCCGAGATAGCTATGGCTACACCTTC. Protein: CASSRDSYGYTF. J is TRBJ1-2 and V is TRBV19; no firm D call. CDR1 and CDR2 from the germline V gene are LNHDA and SQIVND (reference sequence). Between the trimmed V and J ends, which lost 6 bases and 4 bases, there was a span of 9 bases. CDR3 size: 12 residues.

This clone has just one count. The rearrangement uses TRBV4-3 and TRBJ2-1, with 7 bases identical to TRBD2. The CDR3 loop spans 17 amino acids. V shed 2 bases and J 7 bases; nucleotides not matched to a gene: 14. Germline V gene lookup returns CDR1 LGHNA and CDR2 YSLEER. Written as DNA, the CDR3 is TGCGCCAGCAGCCAAATACTGGGCGGGGGATATTGGAATGAGCAGTTCTTC. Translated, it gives CASSQILGGGYWNEQFF.

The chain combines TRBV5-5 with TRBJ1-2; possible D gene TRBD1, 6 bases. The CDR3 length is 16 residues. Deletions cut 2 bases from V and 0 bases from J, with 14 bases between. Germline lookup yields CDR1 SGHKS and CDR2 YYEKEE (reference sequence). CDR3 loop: CASSFYGQPSNYGYTF. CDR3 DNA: TGTGCCAGCAGCTTCTACGGACAGCCTTCTAACTATGGCTACACCTTC.